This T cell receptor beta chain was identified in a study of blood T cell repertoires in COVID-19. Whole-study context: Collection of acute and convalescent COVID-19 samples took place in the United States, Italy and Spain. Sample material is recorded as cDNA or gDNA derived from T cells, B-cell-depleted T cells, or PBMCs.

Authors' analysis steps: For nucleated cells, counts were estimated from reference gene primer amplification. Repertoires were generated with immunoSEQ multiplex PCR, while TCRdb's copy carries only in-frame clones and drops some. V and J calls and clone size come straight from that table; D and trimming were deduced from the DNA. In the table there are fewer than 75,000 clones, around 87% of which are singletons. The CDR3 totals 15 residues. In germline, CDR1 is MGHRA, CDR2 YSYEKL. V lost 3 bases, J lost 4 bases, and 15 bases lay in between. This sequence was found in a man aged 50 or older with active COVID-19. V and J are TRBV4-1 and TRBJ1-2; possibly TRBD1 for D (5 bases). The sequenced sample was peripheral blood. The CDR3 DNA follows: TGCGCCAGCAGCCATCCCTCGACAGTGATCTATGGCTACACCTTC. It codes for CASSHPSTVIYGYTF.